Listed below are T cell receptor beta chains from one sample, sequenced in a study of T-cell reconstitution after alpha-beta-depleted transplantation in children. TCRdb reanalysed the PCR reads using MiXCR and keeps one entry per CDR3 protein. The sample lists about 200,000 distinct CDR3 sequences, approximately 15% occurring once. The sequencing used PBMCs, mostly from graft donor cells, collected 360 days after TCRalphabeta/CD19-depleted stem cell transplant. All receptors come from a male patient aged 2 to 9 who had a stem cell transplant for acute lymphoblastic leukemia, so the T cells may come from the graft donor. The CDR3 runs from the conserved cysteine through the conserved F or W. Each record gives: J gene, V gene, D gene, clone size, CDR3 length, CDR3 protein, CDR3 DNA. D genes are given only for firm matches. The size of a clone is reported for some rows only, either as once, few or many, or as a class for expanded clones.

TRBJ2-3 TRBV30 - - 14 CAWSVSAPTDTQYF TGTGCCTGGAGTGTCTCGGCTCCCACAGATACGCAGTATTTT
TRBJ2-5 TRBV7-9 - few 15 CASSLASGAPGTQYF TGTGCCAGCAGCTTAGCGTCAGGGGCCCCTGGGACCCAGTACTTC
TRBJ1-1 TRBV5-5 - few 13 CASSLGSYTEAFF TGTGCCAGCAGCTTGGGGTCCTACACTGAAGCTTTCTTT
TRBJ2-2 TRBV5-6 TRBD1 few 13 CASSQGAHGELFF TGTGCCAGCAGCCAGGGGGCGCACGGGGAGCTGTTTTTT
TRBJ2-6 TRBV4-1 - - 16 CASSSGLGSGANVLTF TGCGCCAGCAGCTCTGGACTGGGCTCTGGGGCCAACGTCCTGACTTTC
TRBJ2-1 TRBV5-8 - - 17 CASSRTELSLASNEQFF TGTGCCAGCAGCCGGACAGAATTAAGTCTTGCAAGCAATGAGCAGTTCTTC
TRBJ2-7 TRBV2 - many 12 CASAPDSYEQYF TGTGCCAGCGCGCCGGACTCCTACGAGCAGTACTTC
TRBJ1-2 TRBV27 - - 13 CASSDRLNYGYTF TGTGCCAGCTCGGACAGACTAAACTATGGCTACACCTTC
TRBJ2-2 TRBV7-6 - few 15 CASRPHVPHGGELFF TGTGCCAGCAGACCTCACGTCCCGCACGGCGGGGAGCTGTTTTTT
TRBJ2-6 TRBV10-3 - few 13 CAITQTVGNVLTF TGTGCCATCACTCAGACGGTAGGAAACGTCCTGACTTTC
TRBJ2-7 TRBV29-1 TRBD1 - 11 CSALQGDEQYF TGCAGCGCATTACAGGGGGACGAGCAGTACTTC
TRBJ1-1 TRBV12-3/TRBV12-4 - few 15 CASSPRTWMNTEAFF TGTGCCAGCAGTCCCCGCACGTGGATGAACACTGAAGCTTTCTTT
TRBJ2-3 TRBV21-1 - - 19 CASSKHWLAGGPGTDTQYF TGTGCCAGCAGCAAACATTGGCTAGCGGGGGGGCCTGGCACAGATACGCAGTATTTT
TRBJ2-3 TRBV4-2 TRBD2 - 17 CASSQSVAGGPTDTQYF TGTGCCAGCAGCCAATCCGTGGCGGGGGGCCCCACAGATACGCAGTATTTT
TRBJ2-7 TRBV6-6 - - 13 CASSYLVTYEQYF TGTGCCAGCAGTTATCTTGTGACCTACGAGCAGTACTTC
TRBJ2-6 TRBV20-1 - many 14 CSAGESSGANVLTF TGCAGTGCTGGCGAGAGCTCTGGGGCCAACGTCCTGACTTTC
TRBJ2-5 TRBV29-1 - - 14 CSVDLVPYQETQYF TGCAGCGTTGATTTGGTCCCGTACCAAGAGACCCAGTACTTC
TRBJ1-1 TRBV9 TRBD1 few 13 CASSPRTGTEAFF TGTGCCAGCAGCCCTCGGACAGGCACTGAAGCTTTCTTT
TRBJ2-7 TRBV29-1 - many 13 CSVGTLLTYEQYF TGCAGCGTCGGGACTCTCCTCACCTACGAGCAGTACTTC
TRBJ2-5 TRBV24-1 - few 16 CATSKGGLLYQETQYF TGTGCCACCAGTAAGGGGGGACTTTTGTACCAAGAGACCCAGTACTTC